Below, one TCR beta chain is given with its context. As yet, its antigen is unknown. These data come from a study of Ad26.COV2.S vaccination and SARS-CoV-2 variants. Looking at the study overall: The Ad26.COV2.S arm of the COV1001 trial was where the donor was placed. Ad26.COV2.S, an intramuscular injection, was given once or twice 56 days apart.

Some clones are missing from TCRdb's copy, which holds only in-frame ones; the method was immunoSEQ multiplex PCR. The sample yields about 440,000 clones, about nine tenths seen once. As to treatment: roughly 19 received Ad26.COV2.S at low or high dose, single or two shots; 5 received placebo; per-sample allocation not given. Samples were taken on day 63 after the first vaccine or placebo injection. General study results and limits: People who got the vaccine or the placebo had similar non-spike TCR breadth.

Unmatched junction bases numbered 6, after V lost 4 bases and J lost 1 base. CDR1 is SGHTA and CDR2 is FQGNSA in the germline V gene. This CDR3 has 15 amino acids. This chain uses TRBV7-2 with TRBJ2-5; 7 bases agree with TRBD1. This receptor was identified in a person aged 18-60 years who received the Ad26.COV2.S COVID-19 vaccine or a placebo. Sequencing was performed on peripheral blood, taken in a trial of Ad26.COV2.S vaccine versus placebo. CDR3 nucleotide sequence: TGTGCCAGCAGCTCACCCGGGACAGCCCAAGAGACCCAGTACTTC. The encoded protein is CASSSPGTAQETQYF.